Listed here are 9 T cell receptor beta chains from one sample, sequenced in a study of early T cells in non-severe SARS-CoV-2 infection. Each CDR3 protein is one row after TCRdb ran MiXCR on the 5' RACE reads. The sample lists some 77,000 distinct CDR3 sequences, roughly 12% occurring once. Sequences were obtained from whole blood. These receptors were taken from an adult who was a healthcare worker with PCR-confirmed SARS-CoV-2 infection or an uninfected control (not recorded which).

There are many counts of this clonotype. The chain employs TRBV20-1 and TRBJ2-1; D is uncertain. The CDR3 is 11 residues long. V lost 6 bases to trimming and J lost 7 bases, with 10 bases between them. From germline, CDR1 is DFQATT and CDR2 SNEGSKA (reference sequence). CDR3 sequence (DNA): TGCAGTGCAGAGGTGTGGAATGAGCAGTTCTTC. As protein: CSAEVWNEQFF.

The chain carries TRBV7-2 and TRBJ2-2; no definite D call. The CDR3 extends over 16 amino acids. Trimming took off 1 base at V and 5 bases at J, with 14 bases between the two ends. The germline gives CDR1 SGHTA, CDR2 FQGNSA. The CDR3 sequence: CASSLVSAATTGELFF. The CDR3 nucleotides are TGTGCCAGCAGCTTAGTATCGGCAGCAACTACCGGGGAGCTGTTTTTT.

This clonotype has ten or more counts. This chain's CDR3 is CASSLGSLNYGYTF. Here the CDR3 DNA reads TGTGCCAGCAGTTTAGGCAGCCTAAACTATGGCTACACCTTC. The chain links TRBV28 to TRBJ1-2; D gene unclear. Looked up from germline, CDR1 is MDHEN and CDR2 is SYDVKM. The CDR3 spans 14 residues. V was shortened by 2 bases and J by 2 bases, with 9 bases between the two germline ends.

This chain connects TRBV10-1 to TRBJ2-1; 9 bases are a match to TRBD2. The CDR3 loop spans 16 amino acids. Germline CDR1 reads WNHNN; CDR2 reads SYGVQD (reference sequence). The V segment lost 3 bases and the J segment 9 bases; nucleotides outside the gene matches: 12. The CDR3 protein is CASSEVAGGPGSEQFF. CDR3 DNA: TGCGCCAGCAGTGAAGTTGCGGGGGGGCCCGGCAGTGAGCAGTTCTTC.

In this sample, this clonotype turned up a few times. The chain uses TRBV7-2 and TRBJ1-5; D is unresolved. Trimming shortened V by 5 bases and J by 0 bases, and 17 bases separated the two germline ends. The CDR3 length is 17 residues. From germline, CDR1 is SGHTA and CDR2 FQGNSA. The CDR3 here is CASSPLMGRDSNQPQHF. CDR3 nucleotide sequence: TGTGCCAGCAGCCCCCTTATGGGCCGGGATAGCAATCAGCCCCAGCATTTT.

This clonotype was observed a few times. At one of its ends the junction is not consistent with the germline gene, which may arise from a read error. This chain joins TRBV4-1 and TRBJ2-1; the D is unclear. This CDR3 region has 14 residues. Germline lookup yields CDR1 MGHRA and CDR2 YSYEKL. CDR3 bases: TGCGCCAGCAGCCGCCTAGAGGCCTATAATGAGCAGTTCTTC. Residues: CASSRLEAYNEQFF.

The chain is built from TRBV5-6 and TRBJ2-7, with D unresolved. CDR3 length: 15 amino acids. Trimming shortened V by 2 bases and J by 1 base, and 13 bases separated the two germline ends. The germline gives CDR1 SGHDT, CDR2 YYEEEE. As DNA, the CDR3 is TGTGCCAGCAGCTTAGGCGGCTACGTATCCTACGAGCAGTACTTC. Residues: CASSLGGYVSYEQYF.

This clonotype was seen more than once but under ten times. V is TRBV6-1 and J is TRBJ2-7; 9 nucleotides agree with TRBD1. Germline CDR1 and CDR2: MNHNS and SASEGT. The CDR3 has 16 amino acids. V lost 6 bases to trimming and J lost 6 bases; unmatched junction nucleotides: 15. DNA for the CDR3: TGTGCCAGCAGGGCACCTGGTGGGACAGGGAAGCGCGAGCAGTACTTC. Its protein product is CASRAPGGTGKREQYF.

The sample holds many counts of this clonotype. The chain joins TRBV7-9 to TRBJ1-1; D perhaps matches TRBD1 (6 bases). The CDR3 is 15 amino acids. V was trimmed by 0 bases and J by 7 bases, leaving 15 bases between them. Germline V gene lookup returns CDR1 SEHNR and CDR2 FQNEAQ (reference sequence). The CDR3 nucleotides read TGTGCCAGCAGCTTAGCGGGGGGGCGTCAGGATGAAGCTTTCTTT. Residues: CASSLAGGRQDEAFF.